This T cell receptor (beta chain) was observed in a study of T-cell reconstitution after alpha-beta-depleted transplantation in children. Whole-study findings and limits: The study traced high day-60 TCRbeta diversity in some patients to surviving recipient T cells and thymic progenitors. One year post-transplant, T-cell counts and diversity were largely derived from T cells produced anew. After transplant, at about two months, alpha-beta T cells were reportedly derived from several hundred expanded graft clones.

The CDR3 is made up of 16 amino acids. Germline lookup yields CDR1 SGDLS and CDR2 YYNGEE. V was clipped by 0 bases and J by 4 bases; unmatched bases: 7. This clonotype occurred many times. Its cognate antigen is unknown. A library of TCRbeta sequences, prepared with unique molecular identifiers, was generated. TCRdb independently ran MiXCR on the PCR reads; one entry per CDR3 protein. The sample has some 600,000 distinct CDR3 sequences, over 10% seen once. This chain connects TRBV9 to TRBJ2-1; 7 bases are a match to TRBD2. The specimen comprised PBMCs, mostly from graft donor cells, sampled 360 days after TCRalphabeta/CD19-depleted stem cell transplant. The clonotype comes from a male patient aged 10 to 17 who had a stem cell transplant for acute myeloid leukemia, so the T cells may come from the graft donor. The CDR3 region is CASSVASSGPYNEQFF. CDR3 nucleotide sequence: TGTGCCAGCAGCGTAGCCTCTAGCGGACCTTACAATGAGCAGTTCTTC.